These T cell receptor beta chains were read from a single sample in a study of T cell changes during pregnancy in multiple sclerosis. The assay was immunoSEQ multiplex PCR, and TCRdb's table has in-frame clones only and misses some. The top ten hold about 1.2% of the sample, which has some 80,000 clones, about 96% seen once. The material was peripheral blood, obtained in the second trimester of pregnancy. The receptors were gathered from a female donor with multiple sclerosis, enrolled in a pregnancy study. The CDR3 runs from the conserved cysteine through the conserved F or W. The order of the fields is J gene, D gene, V gene, clone size, CDR3 DNA, CDR3 protein. D genes are given only for firm matches. The size entry is marked missing in some rows and otherwise reads once, few, many or a size class.

J: TRBJ2-4; D: TRBD2; V: TRBV19; size: NA; DNA: TGTGCCAGTACAAGCGGGGCGGGGTACATTCAGTACTTC; CDR3: CASTSGAGYIQYF
J: TRBJ2-1; D: TRBD2; V: TRBV6-4; size: NA; DNA: TGTGCCAGCAGTGACCGGGTGGCGGGGGGTAAAGATGAGCAGTTCTTC; CDR3: CASSDRVAGGKDEQFF
J: TRBJ2-6; D: TRBD2; V: TRBV4-1; size: NA; DNA: TGCGCCAGCAGCCCCACGATAGCGGGAGCGCACTCTGGGGCCAACGTCCTGACTTTC; CDR3: CASSPTIAGAHSGANVLTF
J: TRBJ1-2; D: NA; V: TRBV13; size: NA; DNA: TGTGCCAGCAGCTTAGTGGTCAGCGGGACATCGTTTGGCTACACCTTC; CDR3: CASSLVVSGTSFGYTF
J: TRBJ1-1; D: TRBD1; V: TRBV7-9; size: NA; DNA: TGTGCCAGCAGCTCAGGACAGGGGGCCCCTGAAGCTTTCTTT; CDR3: CASSSGQGAPEAFF
J: TRBJ2-7; D: NA; V: TRBV27; size: NA; DNA: TGTGCCAGCAGTCTATCCGGGACTGCCGCCTACGAGCAGTACTTC; CDR3: CASSLSGTAAYEQYF
J: TRBJ2-1; D: NA; V: TRBV18; size: NA; DNA: TGTGCCAGCTCACCTCCCCTCAGTACCACCTCCTACAATGAGCAGTTCTTC; CDR3: CASSPPLSTTSYNEQFF
J: TRBJ1-1; D: NA; V: TRBV19; size: NA; DNA: TGTGCCAGTAGTATAAACGGGGGGCGGGCTGAAGCTTTCTTT; CDR3: CASSINGGRAEAFF
J: TRBJ2-7; D: TRBD2; V: TRBV4-2; size: NA; DNA: TGTGCCAGCAGCCAAGGGGGGGGCTACGAGCAGTACTTC; CDR3: CASSQGGGYEQYF
J: TRBJ2-7; D: TRBD1; V: TRBV5-8; size: NA; DNA: TGTGCCAGCAGCTTGCGACAGGGGGATTACGAGCAGTACTTC; CDR3: CASSLRQGDYEQYF
J: TRBJ2-7; D: TRBD1; V: TRBV7-9; size: NA; DNA: TGTGCCAGCAGCTTAGGGACAGGGGGCGAGCAGTACTTC; CDR3: CASSLGTGGEQYF
J: TRBJ2-7; D: NA; V: TRBV5-4; size: NA; DNA: TGTGCCAGCAGCCAGGACTATTTCAACGAGCAGTACTTC; CDR3: CASSQDYFNEQYF
J: TRBJ2-3; D: TRBD2; V: TRBV6-5; size: NA; DNA: TGTGCCAGCAGCCGGGGTGGGCGGGAGGCAGATACGCAGTATTTT; CDR3: CASSRGGREADTQYF
J: TRBJ2-7; D: NA; V: TRBV11-2; size: NA; DNA: TGTGCCAGCAGCTTAGCGTACAAAACCTACGAGCAGTACTTC; CDR3: CASSLAYKTYEQYF
J: TRBJ1-1; D: NA; V: TRBV28; size: NA; DNA: TGTGCCAGCAGTCGGGCAGGGGCTCACACTGAAGCTTTCTTT; CDR3: CASSRAGAHTEAFF
J: TRBJ2-1; D: TRBD1; V: TRBV7-6; size: NA; DNA: TGTGCCAGCAGCTTAGGGACAGGGGGCATCGAAAAGCAGTTCTTC; CDR3: CASSLGTGGIEKQFF
J: TRBJ1-1; D: NA; V: TRBV29-1; size: NA; DNA: TGCAGCGTTGACGCCGGGTCGGGGAACACTGAAGCTTTCTTT; CDR3: CSVDAGSGNTEAFF
J: TRBJ2-1; D: TRBD2; V: TRBV5-4; size: NA; DNA: TGTGCCAGCAGCTTCGCTAGCGGGAGCTACAATGAGCAGTTCTTC; CDR3: CASSFASGSYNEQFF
J: TRBJ2-7; D: TRBD2; V: TRBV30; size: NA; DNA: TGTGCCTGGAGCCCTAGCGGTTCCTACGAGCAGTACTTC; CDR3: CAWSPSGSYEQYF
J: TRBJ2-7; D: TRBD2; V: TRBV23-1; size: NA; DNA: TGCGCCTCTCAGGGGCTAGCGGGAGTTCACGAGCAGTACTTC; CDR3: CASQGLAGVHEQYF
J: TRBJ2-3; D: TRBD2; V: TRBV10-3; size: NA; DNA: TGTGCCATCAGTCACCCAAGCGGGAGTGGGGCAGATACGCAGTATTTT; CDR3: CAISHPSGSGADTQYF
J: TRBJ1-2; D: NA; V: TRBV28; size: NA; DNA: TGTGCCAGCAGACTTACAGGGACTGGCTACACCTTC; CDR3: CASRLTGTGYTF
J: TRBJ1-1; D: NA; V: TRBV7-9; size: NA; DNA: TGTGCCAGCAGCTTAGATGACCTAAGGCCTGGAGAGGTCTTT; CDR3: CASSLDDLRPGEVF
J: TRBJ1-1; D: NA; V: TRBV27; size: NA; DNA: TGTGCCAGCAGAACCTACACAGGGAAAAACACTGAAGCTTTCTTT; CDR3: CASRTYTGKNTEAFF
J: TRBJ1-1; D: NA; V: TRBV29-1; size: NA; DNA: TGCAGCGTTGTTCGGGATAACACTGAAGCTTTCTTT; CDR3: CSVVRDNTEAFF
J: TRBJ2-7; D: TRBD2; V: TRBV7-9; size: NA; DNA: TGTGCCAGCAGCCCAACCCCGGGGACTAGCGGGAGGGCATACGAGCAGTACTTC; CDR3: CASSPTPGTSGRAYEQYF
J: TRBJ1-4; D: TRBD1; V: TRBV2; size: NA; DNA: TGTGCCTGGACAGGGGACAGGACAACAACTAATGAAAAACTGTTTTTT; CDR3: CAWTGDRTTTNEKLFF
J: TRBJ1-2; D: TRBD1; V: TRBV18; size: once; DNA: TGTGCCAGCTCACCCAAAGGGGGCCACTGGACCTTC; CDR3: CASSPKGGHWTF
J: TRBJ2-1; D: NA; V: TRBV27; size: NA; DNA: TGTGCCAGCAGTTTAATTTGGGGGAGGTTTAGTGAGCAGTTCTTC; CDR3: CASSLIWGRFSEQFF
J: TRBJ2-4; D: TRBD2; V: TRBV2; size: NA; DNA: TGTGCCAGCAGTCTTCGGACTAGCGGCCCATTCGGTCAGTACTTC; CDR3: CASSLRTSGPFGQYF
J: TRBJ2-1; D: NA; V: TRBV5-5; size: NA; DNA: TGTGCCAGCAGCTTGGGGGCAGGGATAGGGAATGAGCAGTTCTTC; CDR3: CASSLGAGIGNEQFF
J: TRBJ1-2; D: TRBD1; V: TRBV18; size: NA; DNA: TGTGCCAGCTCATCGGGACAGGGGGCTTTTCTCTATGGCTACACCTTC; CDR3: CASSSGQGAFLYGYTF
J: TRBJ1-5; D: NA; V: TRBV7-9; size: NA; DNA: TGTGCCAGCAGCTCCCGTAGCAATCAGCCCCAGCATTTT; CDR3: CASSSRSNQPQHF
J: TRBJ1-1; D: NA; V: TRBV9; size: NA; DNA: TGTGCCAGCAGCAAAGGGGGGGATTTTAACACTGAAGCTTTCTTT; CDR3: CASSKGGDFNTEAFF
J: TRBJ2-1; D: NA; V: TRBV9; size: NA; DNA: TGTGCCAGCAGCTCGACAATTAAAACGGCCCCCAATGAGCAGTTCTTC; CDR3: CASSSTIKTAPNEQFF
J: TRBJ2-7; D: NA; V: TRBV27; size: NA; DNA: TGTGCCAGCAGTTTTGGCACGTCCTACGAGCAGTACTTC; CDR3: CASSFGTSYEQYF
J: TRBJ1-2; D: NA; V: TRBV6-1; size: NA; DNA: TGTGCCAGCAGGGGGGACTCTGGCTACACCTTC; CDR3: CASRGDSGYTF
J: TRBJ1-2; D: NA; V: TRBV28; size: NA; DNA: TGTGCCAGCAGTTTAGTAGGGGCGCAAGGCTACACCTTC; CDR3: CASSLVGAQGYTF
J: TRBJ1-4; D: TRBD1; V: TRBV6-1; size: once; DNA: TGTGCCAGCCGCGAACAGGGGGGAGTTGAAAAACTGTTTTTT; CDR3: CASREQGGVEKLFF
J: TRBJ1-1; D: NA; V: TRBV14; size: NA; DNA: TGTGCCAGCCCCCACCCAGGGGCGGAGAACACTGAAGCTTTCTTT; CDR3: CASPHPGAENTEAFF
J: TRBJ2-5; D: TRBD1; V: TRBV28; size: once; DNA: TGTGCCAGCAGTTCAGGGGGAGAGGGCCAAGAGACCCAGTACTTC; CDR3: CASSSGGEGQETQYF